The source of this T cell receptor beta chain is a study of T cell changes during pregnancy in multiple sclerosis. Germline assignment: CDR1 MGHDK and CDR2 SYGVNS. V shed 1 base and J shed 4 bases, with 10 bases lying between them. The CDR3 runs 14 residues. Clones were sequenced by immunoSEQ multiplex PCR, and TCRdb holds only the in-frame ones, with some missing. The data contain tens of thousands of clones, roughly nine tenths of them seen just once; the ten biggest clones take up 0.2% to 0.25%. The clonotype comes from a female donor with multiple sclerosis, enrolled in a pregnancy study. The rearrangement links TRBV25-1 to TRBJ2-5, with D tentatively TRBD1 (5 bases). Source: CD4+ T cells from peripheral blood mononuclear cells, taken before pregnancy. The CDR3 is CASSEWAGPETQYF. The CDR3 DNA follows: TGTGCCAGCAGTGAATGGGCAGGGCCAGAGACCCAGTACTTC.